The clone carrying this T cell receptor beta chain was counted once. Its antigen is undetermined. This CDR3 has 15 residues. Trimming left V 4 bases short and J 2 bases short, with 14 bases between. Germline CDR1 MNHEY, CDR2 SMNVEV (reference sequence). Clones were read by immunoSEQ multiplex PCR, and TCRdb kept only the in-frame ones, dropping some. The top ten hold around 25% of the sample, which has tens of thousands of clones, about 87% seen once. This sample is drawn from a study of OX40 agonist ivuxolimab in advanced cancers. Across the whole study: Subjects had a mean age of roughly 60 years, with a range of roughly 20 to 79; less than 90% were male. General study findings and limits: Doses of 0.1 to 3.0 mg/kg were accompanied by clonal expansion of CD4+ and CD8+ blood T cells by week 6.

Blood was sampled at baseline, cycle 4 day 1, and cycle 7 day 1. This rearrangement joins TRBV27 to TRBJ2-5; D perhaps matches TRBD2 (7 bases). Sequencing used CD4+ or CD8+ T cells sorted from blood, obtained in a trial of the OX40 agonist ivuxolimab. This TCR derives from an adult with an advanced solid tumor such as melanoma, head and neck, liver or kidney cancer. CDR3: CASSSIGGGQETQYF. Here the CDR3 DNA reads TGTGCCAGCAGTTCCATAGGGGGGGGTCAAGAGACCCAGTACTTC.